This TCR beta chain is from a study of T cell repertoires in cytomegalovirus infection. TCRdb reprocessed the reads via MiXCR and lists one record per CDR3 protein. The repertoire holds hundreds of thousands of distinct CDR3 sequences, almost 30% seen once, with around 20% in the top ten. The study, taken as a whole, reports: HLA-C-restricted, CMV-specific TCR beta clonotypes were dominant ex vivo.

With regard to this clonotype: Its antigen is undetermined.

The germline V and J ends were trimmed by 7 bases and 7 bases, with 14 bases remaining between them. This CDR3 is 14 amino acids long. Germline CDR1 reads SEHNR; CDR2 reads FQNEAQ (reference sequence). This sequence originates from a human donor in good health (CMV status not recorded). Some clones in this sample may be carry-over from other donors' samples. Sequences were derived from cultured PBMCs, sampled from culture after CMV antigen stimulation. The chain uses TRBV7-9 and TRBJ1-6, with D perhaps matching TRBD1 (6 bases). CDR3 amino acids: CASTPGGGNSPLHF. CDR3 in DNA: TGTGCCAGCACCCCCGGGGGCGGGAATTCACCCCTCCACTTT.